The following is a T cell receptor beta chain sequence with its context. Antigen: not known. Donation came from healthy HIV-negative adults that had no recent acute infections or vaccinations. A CD45RA+ naive subset and a CD45RA-negative memory subset were split from CD4+ cells. Germline values: CDR1 MGHDK, CDR2 SYGVNS. The CDR3 length is 15 residues. Trimming pared 2 bases from V and 4 bases from J, leaving 14 bases between. For every subset, genomic DNA was evenly distributed across several immunoSEQ plates. The method was immunoSEQ multiplex PCR; TCRdb's version includes in-frame clones alone and lacks a portion of them. The top ten clones hold about 1% of a sample with over 1.4 million clones, about 96% of them seen once. The data stem from a study of shared clonotypes between healthy human individuals. Whole-study results and caveats: Sorted-subset sequencing was shown by rarefaction to be incomplete despite large depth.

Sequenced: naive CD4+ T cells sorted from blood. Noted subset: CD45RA+ positively selected. The sequence came from a man aged 25-45 years in good health. V gene TRBV25-1 combines with J gene TRBJ1-1; the D gene is possibly TRBD1 (6 bases). This chain's CDR3 is CASSEADSGATEAFF. The CDR3 DNA reads as TGTGCCAGCAGTGAAGCGGACAGCGGAGCCACTGAAGCTTTCTTT.